The rows below give T cell receptor beta chains drawn from one sample of a study of T cell responses to AZD1222 COVID-19 vaccine. Generated by immunoSEQ multiplex PCR, the TCRdb table keeps only in-frame clones and is missing some. The sample gives 80,000 to 90,000 clones, about 92% of which show up once; 5% to 5.5% is in the top ten. The sequences come from peripheral blood, collected on day 0 of AZD1222 vaccination. The origin of the receptors is an adult in good health. Each CDR3 is given with its conserved first and last residue. The D gene is left open where the match is weak. Clone sizes are given selectively: once, few, many, or a class where the clone is expanded.

clone size: NA
D gene: NA
J gene: TRBJ1-5
V gene: TRBV28
CDR3 protein: CASSLGQGGNQPQHF
CDR3 DNA: TGTGCCAGCAGTTTGGGTCAGGGTGGCAATCAGCCCCAGCATTTT

clone size: NA
D gene: NA
J gene: TRBJ2-3
V gene: TRBV28
CDR3 protein: CASSLRVGAYPSSTDTQYF
CDR3 DNA: TGTGCCAGCAGCCTCAGGGTAGGAGCCTATCCGTCTAGCACAGATACGCAGTATTTT

clone size: NA
D gene: TRBD1
J gene: TRBJ2-7
V gene: TRBV27
CDR3 protein: CASSPRHTGVYEQYF
CDR3 DNA: TGTGCCAGCAGTCCCCGACACACAGGGGTTTACGAGCAGTACTTC

clone size: NA
D gene: NA
J gene: TRBJ1-1
V gene: TRBV29-1
CDR3 protein: CSASYSTEAFF
CDR3 DNA: TGCAGCGCTTCCTACTCCACTGAAGCTTTCTTT

clone size: NA
D gene: TRBD2
J gene: TRBJ2-2
V gene: TRBV7-2
CDR3 protein: CASSASGRDTGELFF
CDR3 DNA: TGTGCCAGCAGCGCTAGCGGGAGGGACACCGGGGAGCTGTTTTTT

clone size: NA
D gene: TRBD2
J gene: TRBJ2-1
V gene: TRBV30
CDR3 protein: CAWSVTSGYNEQFF
CDR3 DNA: TGTGCCTGGAGTGTAACTAGCGGGTACAATGAGCAGTTCTTC

clone size: NA
D gene: TRBD1
J gene: TRBJ2-7
V gene: TRBV6-5
CDR3 protein: CASSPVGQTGHEQYF
CDR3 DNA: TGTGCCAGCAGCCCAGTGGGGCAGACAGGGCACGAGCAGTACTTC

clone size: NA
D gene: TRBD2
J gene: TRBJ2-1
V gene: TRBV4-3
CDR3 protein: CASSQDTRTSFAYNEQFF
CDR3 DNA: TGCGCCAGCAGCCAAGATACACGGACTAGCTTCGCCTACAATGAGCAGTTCTTC

clone size: NA
D gene: TRBD1
J gene: TRBJ1-1
V gene: TRBV6-6
CDR3 protein: CASSSVTGGNTEAFF
CDR3 DNA: TGTGCCAGCAGTTCGGTCACAGGGGGGAACACTGAAGCTTTCTTT

clone size: NA
D gene: NA
J gene: TRBJ1-4
V gene: TRBV4-2
CDR3 protein: CASSQDPGNEKLFF
CDR3 DNA: TGTGCCAGCAGCCAAGATCCGGGGAATGAAAAACTGTTTTTT

clone size: once
D gene: NA
J gene: TRBJ1-3
V gene: TRBV4-1
CDR3 protein: CASSQGEISGNTIYF
CDR3 DNA: TGCGCCAGCAGCCAAGGAGAAATCTCTGGAAACACCATATATTTT

clone size: NA
D gene: TRBD1
J gene: TRBJ1-6
V gene: TRBV5-1
CDR3 protein: CASSRQGAAPLHF
CDR3 DNA: TGCGCCAGCAGCCGACAGGGTGCGGCACCCCTCCACTTT

clone size: NA
D gene: NA
J gene: TRBJ1-2
V gene: TRBV24-1
CDR3 protein: CATSRDTDNYGYTF
CDR3 DNA: TGTGCCACCAGCCGGGACACCGATAACTATGGCTACACCTTC

clone size: once
D gene: TRBD1
J gene: TRBJ2-7
V gene: TRBV6-5
CDR3 protein: CASSYSTGAFHEQYF
CDR3 DNA: TGTGCCAGCAGTTACTCAACAGGGGCCTTCCACGAGCAGTACTTC

clone size: NA
D gene: NA
J gene: TRBJ2-7
V gene: TRBV15
CDR3 protein: CATSRATGKKYF
CDR3 DNA: TGTGCCACCAGCAGGGCTACCGGGAAGAAGTACTTC

clone size: NA
D gene: TRBD1
J gene: TRBJ1-5
V gene: TRBV6-5
CDR3 protein: CASSPFGTGDQPQHF
CDR3 DNA: TGTGCCAGCAGTCCGTTCGGGACAGGGGATCAGCCCCAGCATTTT